The clone carrying this T cell receptor beta chain has only a few counts. Its antigen remains unknown. The germline V gene has CDR1 SEHNR and CDR2 FQNEAQ (reference sequence). V lost 10 bases to trimming and J lost 6 bases, with 28 bases between them. The CDR3 extends over 16 amino acids. The sequenced template was cDNA made from the entire isolated RNA. It was found that naive, central memory and regulatory T cell samples averaged roughly 3.6 million reads. Libraries were prepared by immunoSEQ multiplex PCR; TCRdb keeps only in-frame clonotypes and omits some of them. The sample consists of over 650,000 clones, over 12% of them appearing once. The data were obtained in a study of beta chain features in type 1 diabetes. Study-wide points: Naive, central memory and Treg TCRB repertoires appeared more alike in patients than in healthy donors. Type 1 diabetes patients had TCRB CDR3s that were shorter (moderately but significantly so) in all four CD4+ subsets.

A single heparinised draw of about 100 mL on average was taken per donor. Sorting gave populations that all exceeded 95% purity. This chain connects TRBV7-9 to TRBJ2-7; TRBD1 might be the D (6 bases). The sample consisted of naive CD4+ T cells from blood. This TCR derives from a man aged 18 to 29 with type 1 diabetes. The CDR3 loop is CAINAQGRSGTTEQYF. CDR3 nucleotides: TGTGCCATTAACGCGCAGGGGAGATCGGGAACTACCGAGCAGTACTTC.